The entry below gives a single T cell receptor beta chain sequence along with its context. The antigen is undetermined. These data belong to a study of long-term antiretroviral therapy in people with HIV. Study findings and constraints: Collection of the blood, which took place between about 2003 and 2018, possibly occurred under older ART regimens. Against controls, HIV repertoires showed narrower ranges of CDR3 length. Within the repertoire, clones expanded before ART were dominant at all time points.

There was at least one pre-ART PBMC sample for each donor, plus at least two post-ART PBMC samples. Between the trimmed V and J ends, which lost 4 bases and 2 bases, there was a span of 7 bases. The CDR3 is made up of 12 amino acids. Germline values: CDR1 SGHRS, CDR2 YFSETQ. Investigators performed immunoSEQ version v3.0 at survey level. The protocol was immunoSEQ multiplex PCR, while the TCRdb copy is restricted to in-frame clones and leaves out a portion. The sample has under 35,000 clones, 90% to 95% seen once. The TCR originated in a woman aged 50 to 60 with HIV. The rearrangement links TRBV5-1 to TRBJ2-7, with D unresolved. This specimen consisted of unsorted PBMCs, obtained around 5.4 years after starting antiretroviral therapy. The CDR3 protein is CASSRDAYEQYF. The CDR3 nucleotides read TGCGCCAGCAGCAGGGATGCCTACGAGCAGTACTTC.